This is a list of T cell receptor beta chains from one sample in a study of shared clonotypes between healthy human individuals. Assay used: immunoSEQ multiplex PCR; TCRdb lists only in-frame clones, some missing. Of approximately 2,200,000 clones listed, approximately 94% were seen once; the top ten hold 1.5% to 2%. Material for sequencing was naive CD8+ T cells from PBMCs. These receptors were obtained from a man aged 18 to 29 in good health. Some clones in this sample may be carry-over from other donors' samples. Each CDR3 is given with its conserved first and last residue. Fields, in order: CDR3 protein, CDR3 DNA, D gene, clone size, V gene, J gene. The D gene is left open where the match is weak. Clone size is shown for a subset of rows, as once, few, many or a class of expanded clone.

cdr3_aa: CASSLSKYASVYEQYF
cdr3_nt: TGTGCCAGCAGTTTATCCAAATACGCTAGCGTCTACGAGCAGTACTTC
d_call: -
clone_size: -
v_call: TRBV27
j_call: TRBJ2-7

cdr3_aa: CASPQSGSSYNEQFF
cdr3_nt: TGTGCCAGCCCCCAGAGCGGGAGCTCCTACAATGAGCAGTTCTTC
d_call: TRBD2
clone_size: -
v_call: TRBV2
j_call: TRBJ2-1

cdr3_aa: CASGLVGTEAFF
cdr3_nt: TGTGCTAGTGGTTTAGTAGGGACTGAAGCTTTCTTT
d_call: -
clone_size: -
v_call: TRBV12-5
j_call: TRBJ1-1

cdr3_aa: CASTGVTGELFF
cdr3_nt: TGTGCCAGCACAGGGGTAACCGGGGAGCTGTTTTTT
d_call: -
clone_size: -
v_call: TRBV7-6
j_call: TRBJ2-2

cdr3_aa: CASSLSRYYEQYF
cdr3_nt: TGTGCCAGCAGTTTATCTAGATACTACGAGCAGTACTTC
d_call: -
clone_size: -
v_call: TRBV27
j_call: TRBJ2-7

cdr3_aa: CASRLGRGEQFF
cdr3_nt: TGTGCCAGCAGGTTAGGGAGGGGGGAGCAGTTCTTC
d_call: -
clone_size: -
v_call: TRBV27
j_call: TRBJ2-1

cdr3_aa: CASSLEKFSSGRGDEQFF
cdr3_nt: TGTGCCAGCAGCTTAGAAAAATTTTCTAGCGGGAGAGGCGATGAGCAGTTCTTC
d_call: TRBD2
clone_size: -
v_call: TRBV7-9
j_call: TRBJ2-1

cdr3_aa: CASSIYVVGANVLTF
cdr3_nt: TGTGCCAGTAGTATTTACGTTGTTGGGGCCAACGTCCTGACTTTC
d_call: -
clone_size: -
v_call: TRBV19
j_call: TRBJ2-6

cdr3_aa: CASSLVLAGGTGELFF
cdr3_nt: TGTGCCAGCAGCTTAGTACTAGCGGGAGGCACCGGGGAGCTGTTTTTT
d_call: TRBD2
clone_size: -
v_call: TRBV13
j_call: TRBJ2-2

cdr3_aa: CASSPGGKEKLFF
cdr3_nt: TGTGCCAGCAGTCCAGGGGGGAAGGAAAAACTGTTTTTT
d_call: TRBD1
clone_size: -
v_call: TRBV9
j_call: TRBJ1-4

cdr3_aa: CASSKQGTLSFAGELFF
cdr3_nt: TGTGCCAGCAGCAAACAGGGGACGCTCAGTTTCGCCGGGGAGCTGTTTTTT
d_call: -
clone_size: -
v_call: TRBV21-1
j_call: TRBJ2-2

cdr3_aa: CASSSRGGQPQHF
cdr3_nt: TGTGCCAGCAGTTCTCGGGGGGGTCAGCCCCAGCATTTT
d_call: -
clone_size: -
v_call: TRBV27
j_call: TRBJ1-5

cdr3_aa: CASSLYGSSATEAFF
cdr3_nt: TGTGCCAGCAGTTTATATGGGTCCTCGGCCACTGAAGCTTTCTTT
d_call: -
clone_size: once
v_call: TRBV28
j_call: TRBJ1-1

cdr3_aa: CASSLGTGENYEQYF
cdr3_nt: TGTGCCAGCAGCTTAGGCACAGGGGAAAACTACGAGCAGTACTTC
d_call: TRBD1
clone_size: once
v_call: TRBV7-8
j_call: TRBJ2-7

cdr3_aa: CASSLVQGSNTEAFF
cdr3_nt: TGTGCCAGCAGCTTGGTCCAGGGGTCTAACACTGAAGCTTTCTTT
d_call: -
clone_size: -
v_call: TRBV5-4
j_call: TRBJ1-1

cdr3_aa: CASSQTGSTGELFF
cdr3_nt: TGTGCCAGCAGTCAAACAGGGAGCACCGGGGAGCTGTTTTTT
d_call: -
clone_size: -
v_call: TRBV28
j_call: TRBJ2-2

cdr3_aa: CASTTGTGGYEQYF
cdr3_nt: TGTGCCAGCACTACCGGGACAGGGGGCTACGAGCAGTACTTC
d_call: TRBD1
clone_size: -
v_call: TRBV2
j_call: TRBJ2-7

cdr3_aa: CASSLDGANVLTF
cdr3_nt: TGTGCCAGCAGCCTCGACGGGGCCAACGTCCTGACTTTC
d_call: -
clone_size: -
v_call: TRBV7-3
j_call: TRBJ2-6

cdr3_aa: CASREQGARFEAFF
cdr3_nt: TGTGCCAGCAGGGAACAGGGGGCCCGCTTCGAAGCTTTCTTT
d_call: TRBD1
clone_size: -
v_call: TRBV2
j_call: TRBJ1-1

cdr3_aa: CASSPPGQKLSSTDTQYF
cdr3_nt: TGTGCCAGCAGCCCCCCGGGACAGAAACTTTCTAGCACAGATACGCAGTATTTT
d_call: TRBD1
clone_size: -
v_call: TRBV4-2
j_call: TRBJ2-3

cdr3_aa: CASSLQTGFPEAFF
cdr3_nt: TGTGCCAGTAGCCTCCAGACAGGGTTCCCTGAAGCTTTCTTT
d_call: TRBD1
clone_size: -
v_call: TRBV19
j_call: TRBJ1-1

cdr3_aa: CASSPSSGQLNYGYTF
cdr3_nt: TGTGCCAGCAGTCCCTCCTCGGGACAGCTAAACTATGGCTACACCTTC
d_call: TRBD1
clone_size: -
v_call: TRBV27
j_call: TRBJ1-2

cdr3_aa: CASSSVDTEAFF
cdr3_nt: TGTGCCAGCAGTTCGGTTGACACTGAAGCTTTCTTT
d_call: -
clone_size: few
v_call: TRBV27
j_call: TRBJ1-1

cdr3_aa: CASSVAVVPSGQTQYF
cdr3_nt: TGTGCCAGCAGCGTAGCTGTAGTACCGAGCGGACAGACCCAGTACTTC
d_call: -
clone_size: -
v_call: TRBV9
j_call: TRBJ2-5

cdr3_aa: CASSLRGSSTEAFF
cdr3_nt: TGTGCCAGCAGTTTAAGGGGATCGAGCACTGAAGCTTTCTTT
d_call: -
clone_size: -
v_call: TRBV27
j_call: TRBJ1-1

cdr3_aa: CASSLNSYTEAFF
cdr3_nt: TGTGCCAGCAGTTTAAACTCTTACACTGAAGCTTTCTTT
d_call: -
clone_size: -
v_call: TRBV27
j_call: TRBJ1-1

cdr3_aa: CASSFSSGAREQYF
cdr3_nt: TGTGCCAGCAGCTTCTCTAGCGGGGCCCGCGAGCAGTACTTC
d_call: TRBD2
clone_size: -
v_call: TRBV5-6
j_call: TRBJ2-7

cdr3_aa: CASGSYRDSTNNEQFF
cdr3_nt: TGTGCTAGTGGTTCCTACCGGGACTCCACCAACAATGAGCAGTTCTTC
d_call: -
clone_size: -
v_call: TRBV12-5
j_call: TRBJ2-1

cdr3_aa: CASIGGAGELFF
cdr3_nt: TGTGCCAGCATCGGAGGGGCCGGGGAGCTGTTTTTT
d_call: -
clone_size: -
v_call: TRBV7-9
j_call: TRBJ2-2

cdr3_aa: CASSQDYRGGPGELFF
cdr3_nt: TGCGCCAGCAGCCAAGACTATCGGGGCGGGCCCGGGGAGCTGTTTTTT
d_call: -
clone_size: -
v_call: TRBV4-1
j_call: TRBJ2-2

cdr3_aa: CASSPTRATDTQYF
cdr3_nt: TGTGCCAGCAGCCCAACTAGAGCGACAGATACGCAGTATTTT
d_call: -
clone_size: -
v_call: TRBV7-3
j_call: TRBJ2-3

cdr3_aa: CASSDGTSGLWDEQFF
cdr3_nt: TGTGCCAGCAGCGACGGGACTAGCGGCCTCTGGGATGAGCAGTTCTTC
d_call: TRBD2
clone_size: -
v_call: TRBV7-9
j_call: TRBJ2-1

cdr3_aa: CASGATRRRLSTDTQYF
cdr3_nt: TGTGCCAGCGGGGCTACGAGGAGAAGATTGAGCACAGATACGCAGTATTTT
d_call: -
clone_size: once
v_call: TRBV2
j_call: TRBJ2-3

cdr3_aa: CASSAGQSNQPQHF
cdr3_nt: TGTGCCAGCAGCGCCGGACAGAGCAATCAGCCCCAGCATTTT
d_call: -
clone_size: -
v_call: TRBV9
j_call: TRBJ1-5

cdr3_aa: CASSPRGDGYYEQYF
cdr3_nt: TGTGCCAGCAGCCCAAGAGGGGACGGCTACTACGAGCAGTACTTC
d_call: -
clone_size: -
v_call: TRBV9
j_call: TRBJ2-7

cdr3_aa: CASSSEGPTNEQFF
cdr3_nt: TGTGCCAGTTCATCGGAGGGCCCTACAAATGAGCAGTTCTTC
d_call: -
clone_size: -
v_call: TRBV25-1
j_call: TRBJ2-1

cdr3_aa: CASSSTSGRAGEQFF
cdr3_nt: TGTGCCAGCAGCTCGACTAGCGGGAGGGCCGGTGAGCAGTTCTTC
d_call: TRBD2
clone_size: -
v_call: TRBV11-1
j_call: TRBJ2-1

cdr3_aa: CASSQTTGGSEKLFF
cdr3_nt: TGTGCCAGCAGCCAGACAACAGGGGGGAGTGAAAAACTGTTTTTT
d_call: TRBD1
clone_size: -
v_call: TRBV7-9
j_call: TRBJ1-4

cdr3_aa: CASGSSGSSYNEQFF
cdr3_nt: TGTGCTAGCGGAAGCAGCGGGAGCTCCTACAATGAGCAGTTCTTC
d_call: TRBD2
clone_size: -
v_call: TRBV12-5
j_call: TRBJ2-1

cdr3_aa: CASSIDPGQGPPGNTIYF
cdr3_nt: TGTGCCAGTAGTATAGACCCCGGACAGGGCCCTCCTGGAAACACCATATATTTT
d_call: TRBD1
clone_size: -
v_call: TRBV19
j_call: TRBJ1-3

cdr3_aa: CASIDGYEQYF
cdr3_nt: TGTGCCAGCATCGACGGGTACGAGCAGTACTTC
d_call: -
clone_size: -
v_call: TRBV6-6
j_call: TRBJ2-7